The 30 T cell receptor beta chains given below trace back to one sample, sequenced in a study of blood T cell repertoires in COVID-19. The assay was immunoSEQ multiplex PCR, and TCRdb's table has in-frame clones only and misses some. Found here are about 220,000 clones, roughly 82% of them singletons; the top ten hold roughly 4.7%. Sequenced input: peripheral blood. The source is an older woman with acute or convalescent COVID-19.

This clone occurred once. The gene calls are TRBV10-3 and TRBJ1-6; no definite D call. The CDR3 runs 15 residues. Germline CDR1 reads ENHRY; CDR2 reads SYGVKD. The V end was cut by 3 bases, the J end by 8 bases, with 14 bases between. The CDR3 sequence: CAISDMEASHSPLHF. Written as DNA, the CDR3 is TGTGCCATCAGTGATATGGAGGCCTCGCATTCACCCCTCCACTTT.

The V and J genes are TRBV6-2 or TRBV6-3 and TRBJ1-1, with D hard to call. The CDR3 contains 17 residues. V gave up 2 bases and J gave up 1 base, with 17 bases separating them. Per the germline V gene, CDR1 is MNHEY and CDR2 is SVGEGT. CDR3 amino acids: CASSYDPFSPGNTEAFF. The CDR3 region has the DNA TGTGCCAGCAGTTACGACCCCTTTTCTCCAGGGAACACTGAAGCTTTCTTT.

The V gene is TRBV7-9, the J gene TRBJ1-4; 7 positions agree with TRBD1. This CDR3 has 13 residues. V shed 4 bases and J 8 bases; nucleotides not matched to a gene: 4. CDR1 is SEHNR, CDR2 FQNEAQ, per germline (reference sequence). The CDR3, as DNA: TGTGCCAGCAGCTCGGGACAGAGAGAAAAACTGTTTTTT. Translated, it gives CASSSGQREKLFF.

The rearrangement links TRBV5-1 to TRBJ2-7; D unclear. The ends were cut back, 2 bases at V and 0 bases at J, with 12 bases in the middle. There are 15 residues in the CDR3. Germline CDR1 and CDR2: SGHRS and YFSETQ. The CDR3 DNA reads TGCGCCAGCAGCTTAGCAGGCCCATCCTCCTACGAGCAGTACTTC. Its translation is CASSLAGPSSYEQYF.

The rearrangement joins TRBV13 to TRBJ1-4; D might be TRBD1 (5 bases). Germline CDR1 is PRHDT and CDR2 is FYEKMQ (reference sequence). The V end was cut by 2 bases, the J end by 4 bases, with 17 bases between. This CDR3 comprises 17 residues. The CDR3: CASSLNGAGWGNEKLFF. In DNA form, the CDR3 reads TGTGCCAGCAGCTTAAACGGGGCGGGATGGGGTAATGAAAAACTGTTTTTT.

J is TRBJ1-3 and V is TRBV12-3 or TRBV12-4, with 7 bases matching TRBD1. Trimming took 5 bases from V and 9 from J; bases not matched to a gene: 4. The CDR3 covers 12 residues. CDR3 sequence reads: CASSPHRGTIYF. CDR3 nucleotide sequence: TGTGCCAGCAGTCCGCACAGGGGCACCATATATTTT.

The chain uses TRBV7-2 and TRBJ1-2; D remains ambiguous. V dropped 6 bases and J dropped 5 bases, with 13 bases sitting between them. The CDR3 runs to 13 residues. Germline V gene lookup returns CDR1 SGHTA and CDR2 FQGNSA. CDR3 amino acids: CASSPPNGYGYTF. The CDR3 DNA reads TGTGCCAGCAGTCCACCGAACGGGTATGGCTACACCTTC.

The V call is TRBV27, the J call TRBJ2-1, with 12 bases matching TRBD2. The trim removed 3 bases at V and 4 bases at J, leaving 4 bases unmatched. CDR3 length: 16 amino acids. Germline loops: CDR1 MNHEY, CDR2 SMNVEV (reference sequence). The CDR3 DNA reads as TGTGCCAGCAGTTTTCTAGCGGGGGGGCCGTACAATGAGCAGTTCTTC. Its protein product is CASSFLAGGPYNEQFF.

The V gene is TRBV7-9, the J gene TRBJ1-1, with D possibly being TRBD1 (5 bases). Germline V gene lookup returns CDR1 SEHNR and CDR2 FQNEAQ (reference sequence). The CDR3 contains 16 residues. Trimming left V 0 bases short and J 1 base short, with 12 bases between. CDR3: CASSLAGGRRNTEAFF. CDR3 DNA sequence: TGTGCCAGCAGCTTAGCGGGGGGACGGAGGAACACTGAAGCTTTCTTT.

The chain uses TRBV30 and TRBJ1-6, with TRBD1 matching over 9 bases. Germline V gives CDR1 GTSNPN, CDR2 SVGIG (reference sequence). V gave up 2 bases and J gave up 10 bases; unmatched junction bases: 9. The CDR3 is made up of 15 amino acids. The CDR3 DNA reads TGTGCCTGGAGTCGCCCGGGACAGGGATGGTCACCCCTCCACTTT. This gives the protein CAWSRPGQGWSPLHF.

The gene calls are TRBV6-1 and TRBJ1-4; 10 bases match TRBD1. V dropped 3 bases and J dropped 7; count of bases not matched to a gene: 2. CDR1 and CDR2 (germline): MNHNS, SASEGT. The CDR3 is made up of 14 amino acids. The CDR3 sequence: CASSDRDRGEKLFF. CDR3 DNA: TGTGCCAGCAGTGACCGGGACAGGGGTGAAAAACTGTTTTTT.

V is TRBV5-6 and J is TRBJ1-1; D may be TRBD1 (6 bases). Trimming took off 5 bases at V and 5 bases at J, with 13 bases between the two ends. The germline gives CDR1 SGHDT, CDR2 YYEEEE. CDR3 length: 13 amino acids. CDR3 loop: CASSPGVRTEAFF. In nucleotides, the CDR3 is TGTGCCAGCAGTCCAGGGGTGAGGACTGAAGCTTTCTTT.

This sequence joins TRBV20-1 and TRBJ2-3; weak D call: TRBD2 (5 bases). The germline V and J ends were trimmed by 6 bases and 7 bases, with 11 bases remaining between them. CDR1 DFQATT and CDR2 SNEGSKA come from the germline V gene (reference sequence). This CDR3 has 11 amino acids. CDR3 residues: CSALDGNTQYF. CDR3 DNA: TGCAGTGCCCTAGACGGGAATACGCAGTATTTT.

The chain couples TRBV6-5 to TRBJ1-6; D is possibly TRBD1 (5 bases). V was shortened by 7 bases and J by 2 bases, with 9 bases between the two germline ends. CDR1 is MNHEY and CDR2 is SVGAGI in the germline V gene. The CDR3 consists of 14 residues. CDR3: CASTGRPYNSPLHF. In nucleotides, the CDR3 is TGTGCCAGCACAGGGAGGCCCTATAATTCACCCCTCCACTTT.

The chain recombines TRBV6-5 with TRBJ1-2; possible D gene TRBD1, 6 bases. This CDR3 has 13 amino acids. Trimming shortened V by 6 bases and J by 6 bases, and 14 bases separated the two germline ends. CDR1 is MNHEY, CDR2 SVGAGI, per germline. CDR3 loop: CASRDTGMDGYTF. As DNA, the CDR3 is TGTGCCAGCAGGGATACAGGGATGGATGGCTACACCTTC.

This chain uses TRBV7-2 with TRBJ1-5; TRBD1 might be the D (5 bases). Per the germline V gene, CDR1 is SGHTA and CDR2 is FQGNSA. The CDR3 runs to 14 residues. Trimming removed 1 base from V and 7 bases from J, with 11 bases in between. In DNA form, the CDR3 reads TGTGCCAGCAGCTTAGGCTCGGGGGAGCAGCCCCAGCATTTT. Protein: CASSLGSGEQPQHF. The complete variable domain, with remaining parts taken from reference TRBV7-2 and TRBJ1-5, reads GAGVSQSPSNKVTEKGKDVELRCDPISGHTALYWYRQSLGQGLEFLIYFQGNSAPDKSGLPSDRFSAERTGGSVSTLTIQRTQQEDSAVYLCASSLGSGEQPQHFGDGTRLSIL.

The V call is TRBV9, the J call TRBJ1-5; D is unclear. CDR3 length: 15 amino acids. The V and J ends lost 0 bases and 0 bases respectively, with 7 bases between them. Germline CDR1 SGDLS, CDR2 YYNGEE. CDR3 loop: CASSVGPDSNQPQHF. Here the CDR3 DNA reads TGTGCCAGCAGCGTAGGCCCAGATAGCAATCAGCCCCAGCATTTT. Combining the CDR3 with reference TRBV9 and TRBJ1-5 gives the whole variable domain DSGVTQTPKHLITATGQRVTLRCSPRSGDLSVYWYQQSLDQGLQFLIQYYNGEERAKGNILERFSAQQFPDLHSELNLSSLELGDSALYFCASSVGPDSNQPQHFGDGTRLSIL.

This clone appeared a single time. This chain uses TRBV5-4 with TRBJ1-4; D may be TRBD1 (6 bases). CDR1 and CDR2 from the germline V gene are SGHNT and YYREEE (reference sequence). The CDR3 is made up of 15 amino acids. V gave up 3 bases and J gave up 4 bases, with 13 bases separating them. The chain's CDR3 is CASSSTGTLNEKLFF. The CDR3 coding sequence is TGTGCCAGCAGCTCCACCGGGACACTTAATGAAAAACTGTTTTTT.

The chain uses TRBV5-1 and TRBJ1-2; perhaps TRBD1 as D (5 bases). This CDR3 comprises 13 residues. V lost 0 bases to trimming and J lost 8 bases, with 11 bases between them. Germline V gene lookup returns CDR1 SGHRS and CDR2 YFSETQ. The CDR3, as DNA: TGCGCCAGCAGCTTGGAAGCAGGGTGGGGCTACACCTTC. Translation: CASSLEAGWGYTF.

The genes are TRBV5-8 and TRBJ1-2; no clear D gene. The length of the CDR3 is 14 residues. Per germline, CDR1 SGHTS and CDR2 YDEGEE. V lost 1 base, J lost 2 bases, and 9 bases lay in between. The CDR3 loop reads CASSLTTQNYGYTF. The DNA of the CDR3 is TGTGCCAGCAGCTTGACAACGCAGAACTATGGCTACACCTTC.

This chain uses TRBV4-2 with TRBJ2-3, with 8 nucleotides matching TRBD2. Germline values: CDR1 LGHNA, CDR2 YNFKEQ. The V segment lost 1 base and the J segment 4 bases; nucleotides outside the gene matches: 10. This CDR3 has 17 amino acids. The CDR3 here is CASSQVQRGGQADTQYF. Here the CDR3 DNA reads TGTGCCAGCAGCCAAGTTCAACGGGGGGGCCAGGCAGATACGCAGTATTTT.

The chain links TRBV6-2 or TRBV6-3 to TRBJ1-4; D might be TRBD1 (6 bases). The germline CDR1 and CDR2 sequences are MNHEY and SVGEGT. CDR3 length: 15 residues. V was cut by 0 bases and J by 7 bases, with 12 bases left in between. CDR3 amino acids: CASSYSLGGGEKLFF. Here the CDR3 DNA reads TGTGCCAGCAGTTACTCCCTAGGGGGTGGTGAAAAACTGTTTTTT.

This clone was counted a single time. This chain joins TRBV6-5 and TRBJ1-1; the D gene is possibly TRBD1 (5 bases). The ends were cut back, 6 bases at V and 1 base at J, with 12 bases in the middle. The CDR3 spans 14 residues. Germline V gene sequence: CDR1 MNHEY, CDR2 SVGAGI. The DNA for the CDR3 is TGTGCCAGCAGCGATATCGGGGGGAACACTGAAGCTTTCTTT. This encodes CASSDIGGNTEAFF.

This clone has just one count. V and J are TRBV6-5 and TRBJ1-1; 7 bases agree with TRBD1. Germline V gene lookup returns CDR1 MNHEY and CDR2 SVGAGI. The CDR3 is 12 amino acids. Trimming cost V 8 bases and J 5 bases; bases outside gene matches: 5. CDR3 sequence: CASRTGTTEAFF. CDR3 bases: TGTGCCAGCCGGACAGGAACAACTGAAGCTTTCTTT.

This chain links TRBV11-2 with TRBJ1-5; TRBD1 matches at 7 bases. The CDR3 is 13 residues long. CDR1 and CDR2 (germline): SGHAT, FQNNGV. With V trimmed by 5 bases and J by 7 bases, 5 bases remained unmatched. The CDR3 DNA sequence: TGTGCCAGCAGCGGACAGGTGGAACAGCCCCAGCATTTT. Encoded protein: CASSGQVEQPQHF.

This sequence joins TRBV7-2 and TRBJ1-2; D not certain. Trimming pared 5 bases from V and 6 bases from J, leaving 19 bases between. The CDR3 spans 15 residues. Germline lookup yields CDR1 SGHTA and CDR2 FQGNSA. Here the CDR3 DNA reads TGTGCCAGCAGCCCCCTAGCTGGCGCAGCCCATGGCTACACCTTC. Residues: CASSPLAGAAHGYTF.

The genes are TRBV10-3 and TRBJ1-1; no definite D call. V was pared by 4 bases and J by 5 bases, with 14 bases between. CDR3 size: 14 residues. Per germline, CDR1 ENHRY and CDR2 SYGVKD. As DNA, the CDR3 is TGTGCCATCAGTGGGAGGGATAGAGAGACTGAAGCTTTCTTT. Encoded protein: CAISGRDRETEAFF.

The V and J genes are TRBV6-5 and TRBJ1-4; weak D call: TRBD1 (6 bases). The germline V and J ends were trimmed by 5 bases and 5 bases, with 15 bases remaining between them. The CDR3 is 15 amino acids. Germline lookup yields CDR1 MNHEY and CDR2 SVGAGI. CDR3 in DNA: TGTGCCAGCAGTCCCCTGAGGACAGTAAATGAAAAACTGTTTTTT. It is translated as CASSPLRTVNEKLFF.

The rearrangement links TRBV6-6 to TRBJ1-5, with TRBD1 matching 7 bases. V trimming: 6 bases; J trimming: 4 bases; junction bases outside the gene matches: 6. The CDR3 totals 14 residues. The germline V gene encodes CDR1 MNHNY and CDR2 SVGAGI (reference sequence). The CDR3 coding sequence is TGTGCCAGCAGCCCTACAGGGGCAAATCAGCCCCAGCATTTT. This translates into CASSPTGANQPQHF.

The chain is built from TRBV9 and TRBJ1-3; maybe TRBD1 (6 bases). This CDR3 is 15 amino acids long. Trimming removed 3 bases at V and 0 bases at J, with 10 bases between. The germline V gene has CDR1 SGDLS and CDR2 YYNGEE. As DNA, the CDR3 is TGTGCCAGCAGCGGAGACAGGAGCTCTGGAAACACCATATATTTT. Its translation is CASSGDRSSGNTIYF.